A selection of T cell receptor beta chains follows, all from one sample in a study of OX40 agonist ivuxolimab in advanced cancers. Profiling relied on immunoSEQ multiplex PCR, and the TCRdb table lists in-frame clones only, not all of them. The sample has about 32,000 clones; roughly 76% are singletons. This specimen consisted of CD4+ or CD8+ T cells sorted from blood, obtained in a trial of the OX40 agonist ivuxolimab. The receptors come from an adult with an advanced solid tumor such as melanoma, head and neck, liver or kidney cancer. The CDR3 runs from the conserved cysteine through the conserved F or W. Fields, in order: J gene, clone size, D gene, V gene, CDR3 DNA, CDR3 protein. D genes are given only for firm matches. Not all rows give a size; the values are once, few, many and, for expanded clones, a class.

TRBJ1-1	medium-sized	TRBD1	TRBV11-3	TGTGCCAGCAGTCGGACAGGGCCCACTGAAGCTTTCTTT	CASSRTGPTEAFF
TRBJ1-1	-	TRBD1	TRBV5-1	TGCGCCAGCAGCTACGACAGGGGAGGGGGAACTGAAGCTTTCTTT	CASSYDRGGGTEAFF
TRBJ2-3	few	-	TRBV19	TGTGCCAGTAGTATAGGTGGCTATGCGGATACGCAGTATTTT	CASSIGGYADTQYF
TRBJ2-7	-	-	TRBV4-1	TGCGCCAGCAGCCCCCTACTGCAGGATTCCTACGAGCAGTACTTC	CASSPLLQDSYEQYF
TRBJ2-7	few	-	TRBV28	TGTGCCAGCAGTTTGACAGGCCCCTACGAGCAGTACTTC	CASSLTGPYEQYF
TRBJ2-1	-	-	TRBV30	TGTGCCTGGAGTGGTTACAGGCGGTTTAACAATGAGCAGTTCTTC	CAWSGYRRFNNEQFF
TRBJ2-7	-	-	TRBV2	TGTGCCAGCAGTGTTCAGGGGGGCGAGCAGTACTTC	CASSVQGGEQYF
TRBJ1-1	-	-	TRBV9	TGTGCCAGCAGCGTAGGGGGTGCGGTAAACACTGAAGCTTTCTTT	CASSVGGAVNTEAFF
TRBJ1-6	-	TRBD1	TRBV27	TGTGCCAGCAGTAGAGGACAGGGGCGGGGTTCACCCCTCCACTTT	CASSRGQGRGSPLHF
TRBJ1-2	-	-	TRBV4-3	TGCGCCAGCAGCCACGGACGAATTAGGGGCTACACCTTC	CASSHGRIRGYTF
TRBJ2-7	-	TRBD1	TRBV9	TGTGCCAGCAGCGCAAGACAGGGATCCGGGGAGCAGTACTTC	CASSARQGSGEQYF
TRBJ1-3	-	TRBD1	TRBV11-2	TGTGCCAGCAGCTACTCGGACAGGGCTGGAAACACCATATATTTT	CASSYSDRAGNTIYF
TRBJ1-4	-	TRBD1	TRBV6-6	TGTGCCAGCCGACAGGGAGTAACTAATGAAAAACTGTTTTTT	CASRQGVTNEKLFF
TRBJ1-1	few	TRBD1	TRBV28	TGTGCCAGCAGTTCAGGGACAGCCGAAGCTTTCTTT	CASSSGTAEAFF